The clone carrying this TCR beta chain came up a few times. Its antigen remains unknown. Quantitative molecular-barcoded 5'-RACE generated the TCR beta libraries. TCRdb ran MiXCR on the 5' RACE reads and lists one entry per CDR3 protein. This sample has about 390,000 distinct CDR3 sequences, with approximately 20% found just once. This entry is derived from a study of CD8 T cells in ankylosing spondylitis. The ends lost 4 bases at V and 2 bases at J; junction bases unmatched: 7. Germline CDR1 and CDR2: MGHRA and YSYEKL. There are 16 residues in the CDR3. Study findings and constraints: In reactive arthritis synovial fluid and blood, some motif variants had been reported before. Blood from ankylosing spondylitis patients appeared to carry a characteristic roughly eight-variant TCR beta motif. Peripheral blood samples showed relatively rare disease-linked clones, and these clones were CD8+. As reported, disease-linked clones showed significant enrichment in matched ankylosing spondylitis synovial fluid.

The sequence was obtained from a male donor with ankylosing spondylitis. The chain uses TRBV4-1 and TRBJ2-3; 9 bases match TRBD1. Sequenced input: blood, either unsorted or a sorted T cell fraction (not recorded which). CDR3 in DNA: TGCGCCAGCAGCCCGTTCGACAGGGGGGACACAGATACGCAGTATTTT. Residues: CASSPFDRGDTDTQYF.